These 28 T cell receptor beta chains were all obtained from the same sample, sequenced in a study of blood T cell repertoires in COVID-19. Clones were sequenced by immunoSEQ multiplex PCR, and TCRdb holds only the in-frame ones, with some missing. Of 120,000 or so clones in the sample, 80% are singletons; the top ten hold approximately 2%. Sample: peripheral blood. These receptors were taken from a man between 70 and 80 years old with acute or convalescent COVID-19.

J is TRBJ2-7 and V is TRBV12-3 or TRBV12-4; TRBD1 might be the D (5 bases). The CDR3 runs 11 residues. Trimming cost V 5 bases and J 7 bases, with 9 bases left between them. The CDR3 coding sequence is TGTGCCAGCAGTCAGAGACAGGAGCAGTACTTC. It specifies CASSQRQEQYF.

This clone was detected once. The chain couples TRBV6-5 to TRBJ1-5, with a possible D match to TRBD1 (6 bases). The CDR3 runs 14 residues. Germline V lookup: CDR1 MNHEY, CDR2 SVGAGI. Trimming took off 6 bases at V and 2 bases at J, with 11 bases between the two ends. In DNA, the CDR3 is TGTGCCAGCAGACAGGGTGAGGGCAATCAGCCCCAGCATTTT. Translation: CASRQGEGNQPQHF.

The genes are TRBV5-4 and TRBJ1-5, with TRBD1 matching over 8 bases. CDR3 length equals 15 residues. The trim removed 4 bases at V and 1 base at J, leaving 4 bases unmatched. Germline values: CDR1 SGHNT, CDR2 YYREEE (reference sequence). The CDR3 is CASSPGQGSNQPQHF. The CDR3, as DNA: TGTGCCAGCAGCCCCGGACAGGGCAGCAATCAGCCCCAGCATTTT.

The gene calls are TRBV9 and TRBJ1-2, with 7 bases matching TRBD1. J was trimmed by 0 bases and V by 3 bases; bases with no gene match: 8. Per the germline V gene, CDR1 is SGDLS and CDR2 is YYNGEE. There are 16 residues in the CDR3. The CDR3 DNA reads TGTGCCAGCAGCGCGCGGGCAGGGGGGTCTAACTATGGCTACACCTTC. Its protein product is CASSARAGGSNYGYTF.

The CDR3 DNA sequence: TGTGCCAGCAGCACCCGGGACAGAAGCAATCAGCCCCAGCATTTT. It specifies CASSTRDRSNQPQHF. The chain carries TRBV7-2 and TRBJ1-5; 7 bases are a match to TRBD1. The germline V gene encodes CDR1 SGHTA and CDR2 FQGNSA. This CDR3 comprises 15 residues. Germline trimming cut 5 bases from V and 1 base from J; bases unmatched to any gene: 5.

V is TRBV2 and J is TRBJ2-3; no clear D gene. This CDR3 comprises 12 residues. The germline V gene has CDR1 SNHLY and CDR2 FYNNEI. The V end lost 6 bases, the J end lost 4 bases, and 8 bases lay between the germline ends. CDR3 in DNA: TGTGCCAGCAGGCGTGAGGCAGATACGCAGTATTTT. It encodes CASRREADTQYF. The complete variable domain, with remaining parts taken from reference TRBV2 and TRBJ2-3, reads EPEVTQTPSHQVTQMGQEVILRCVPISNHLYFYWYRQILGQKVEFLVSFYNNEISEKSEIFDDQFSVERPDGSNFTLKIRSTKLEDSAMYFCASRREADTQYFGPGTRLTVL.

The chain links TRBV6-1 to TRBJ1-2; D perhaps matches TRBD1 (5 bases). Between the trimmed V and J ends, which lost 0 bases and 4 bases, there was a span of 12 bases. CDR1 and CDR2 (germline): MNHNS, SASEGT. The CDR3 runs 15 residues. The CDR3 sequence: CASSEAPTASYGYTF. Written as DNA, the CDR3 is TGTGCCAGCAGTGAAGCCCCGACAGCCAGCTATGGCTACACCTTC.

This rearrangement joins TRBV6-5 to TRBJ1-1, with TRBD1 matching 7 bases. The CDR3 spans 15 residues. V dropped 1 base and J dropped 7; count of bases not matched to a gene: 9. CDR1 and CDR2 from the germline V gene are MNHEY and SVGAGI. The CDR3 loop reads CASSYLGKGALEAFF. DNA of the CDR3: TGTGCCAGCAGTTACTTAGGGAAGGGGGCACTTGAAGCTTTCTTT.

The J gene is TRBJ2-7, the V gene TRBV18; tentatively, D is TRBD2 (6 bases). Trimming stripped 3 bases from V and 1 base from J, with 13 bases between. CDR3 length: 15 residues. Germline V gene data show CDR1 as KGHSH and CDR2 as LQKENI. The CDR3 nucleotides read TGTGCCAGCTCACCCGGGAGCGTCCCTTCCTACGAGCAGTACTTC. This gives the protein CASSPGSVPSYEQYF.

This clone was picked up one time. The CDR3 spells CASSQWGGTNEAFF. The CDR3 DNA reads as TGTGCCAGCAGCCAATGGGGGGGCACTAATGAAGCTTTCTTT. The J gene is TRBJ1-1, the V gene TRBV11-1, with D maybe TRBD1 (6 bases). This CDR3 spans 14 amino acids. Between the trimmed V and J ends, which lost 5 bases and 7 bases, there was a span of 17 bases. Per germline, CDR1 SGHAT and CDR2 FQDESV (reference sequence).

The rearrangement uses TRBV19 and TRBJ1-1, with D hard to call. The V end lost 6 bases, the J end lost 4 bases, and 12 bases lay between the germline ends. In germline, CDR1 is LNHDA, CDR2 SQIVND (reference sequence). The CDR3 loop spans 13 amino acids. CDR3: CASSGEVSTEAFF. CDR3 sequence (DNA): TGTGCCAGTAGCGGGGAGGTAAGCACTGAAGCTTTCTTT. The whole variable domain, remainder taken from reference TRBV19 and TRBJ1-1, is DGGITQSPKYLFRKEGQNVTLSCEQNLNHDAMYWYRQDPGQGLRLIYYSQIVNDFQKGDIAEGYSVSREKKESFPLTVTSAQKNPTAFYLCASSGEVSTEAFFGQGTRLTVV.

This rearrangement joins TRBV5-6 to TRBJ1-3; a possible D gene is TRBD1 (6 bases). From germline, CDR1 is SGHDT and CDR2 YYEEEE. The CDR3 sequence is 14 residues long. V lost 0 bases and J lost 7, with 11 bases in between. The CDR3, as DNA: TGTGCCAGCAGCTTGGACAGGGTCGCGAACACCATATATTTT. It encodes CASSLDRVANTIYF. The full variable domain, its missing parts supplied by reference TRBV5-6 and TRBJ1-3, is DAGVTQSPTHLIKTRGQQVTLRCSPKSGHDTVSWYQQALGQGPQFIFQYYEEEERQRGNFPDRFSGHQFPNYSSELNVNALLLGDSALYLCASSLDRVANTIYFGEGSWLTVV.

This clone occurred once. The CDR3 here is CASSGAGSLNTEAFF. In DNA, the CDR3 is TGTGCCAGCAGCGGTGCAGGGTCACTGAACACTGAAGCTTTCTTT. This rearrangement joins TRBV7-8 to TRBJ1-1; TRBD1 might be the D (5 bases). The CDR3 loop spans 15 amino acids. Germline V CDR1 and CDR2: SGHVS, FQNEAQ. V was pared by 5 bases and J by 0 bases, with 13 bases between.

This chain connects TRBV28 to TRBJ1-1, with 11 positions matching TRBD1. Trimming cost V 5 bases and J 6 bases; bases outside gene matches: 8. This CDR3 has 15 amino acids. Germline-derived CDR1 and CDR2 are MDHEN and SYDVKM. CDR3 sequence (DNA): TGTGCCAGCAGTCCAAGCCCGGACAGGGGGCCTGAAGCTTTCTTT. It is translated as CASSPSPDRGPEAFF.

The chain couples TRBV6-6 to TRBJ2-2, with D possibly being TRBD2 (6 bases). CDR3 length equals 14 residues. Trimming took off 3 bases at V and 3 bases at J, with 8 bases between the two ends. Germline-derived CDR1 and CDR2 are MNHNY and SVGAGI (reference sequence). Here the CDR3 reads CASSYGGYTGELFF. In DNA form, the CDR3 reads TGTGCCAGCAGTTATGGGGGGTACACCGGGGAGCTGTTTTTT.

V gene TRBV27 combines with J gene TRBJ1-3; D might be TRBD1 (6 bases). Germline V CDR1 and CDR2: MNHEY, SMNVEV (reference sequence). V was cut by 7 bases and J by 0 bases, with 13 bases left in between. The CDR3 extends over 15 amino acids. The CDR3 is CASKVDRFSGNTIYF. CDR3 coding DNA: TGTGCCAGCAAGGTGGACAGATTCTCTGGAAACACCATATATTTT.

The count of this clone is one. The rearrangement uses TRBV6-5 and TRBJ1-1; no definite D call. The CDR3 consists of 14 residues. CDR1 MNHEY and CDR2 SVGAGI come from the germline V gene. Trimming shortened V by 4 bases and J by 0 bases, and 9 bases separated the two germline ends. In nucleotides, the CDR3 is TGTGCCAGCAGTTCGCCCGCTATGAACACTGAAGCTTTCTTT. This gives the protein CASSSPAMNTEAFF.

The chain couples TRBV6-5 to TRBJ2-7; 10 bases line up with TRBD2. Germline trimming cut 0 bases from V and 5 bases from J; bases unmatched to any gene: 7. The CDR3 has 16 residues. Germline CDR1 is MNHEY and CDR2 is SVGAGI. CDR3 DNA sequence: TGTGCCAGCAGTTACTCAACTAGCGGGGTCCCACACGAGCAGTACTTC. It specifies CASSYSTSGVPHEQYF.

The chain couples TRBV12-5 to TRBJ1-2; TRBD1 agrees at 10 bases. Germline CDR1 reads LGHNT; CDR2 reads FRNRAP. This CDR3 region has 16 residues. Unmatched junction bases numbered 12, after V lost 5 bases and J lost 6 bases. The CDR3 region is CASGPRQGALVHGYTF. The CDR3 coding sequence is TGTGCTAGTGGTCCTCGACAGGGGGCATTAGTCCATGGCTACACCTTC.

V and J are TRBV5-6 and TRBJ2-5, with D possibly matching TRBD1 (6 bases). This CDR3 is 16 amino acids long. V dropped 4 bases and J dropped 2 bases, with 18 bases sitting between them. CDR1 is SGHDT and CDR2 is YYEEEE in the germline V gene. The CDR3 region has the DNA TGTGCCAGCAGCCTGACAGGTTGGAAGCCACAAGAGACCCAGTACTTC. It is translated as CASSLTGWKPQETQYF.

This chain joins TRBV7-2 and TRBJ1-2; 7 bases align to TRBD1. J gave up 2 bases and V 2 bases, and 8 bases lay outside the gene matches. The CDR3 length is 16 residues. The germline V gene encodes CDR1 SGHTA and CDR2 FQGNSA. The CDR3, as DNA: TGTGCCAGCAGCTTAATCCGGGCAGGGGGGAACTATGGCTACACCTTC. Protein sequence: CASSLIRAGGNYGYTF.

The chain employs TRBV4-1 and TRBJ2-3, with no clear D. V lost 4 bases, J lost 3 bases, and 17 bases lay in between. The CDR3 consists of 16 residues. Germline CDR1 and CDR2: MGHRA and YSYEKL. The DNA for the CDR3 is TGCGCCAGCAGCCGCGAAGCTCAATCGTTGACAGATACGCAGTATTTT. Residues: CASSREAQSLTDTQYF.

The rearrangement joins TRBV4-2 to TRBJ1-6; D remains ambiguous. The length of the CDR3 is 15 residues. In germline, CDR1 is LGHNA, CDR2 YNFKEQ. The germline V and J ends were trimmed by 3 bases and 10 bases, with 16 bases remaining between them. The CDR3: CASSQETGRGSPLHF. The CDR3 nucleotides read TGTGCCAGCAGCCAGGAGACGGGAAGAGGATCACCCCTCCACTTT.

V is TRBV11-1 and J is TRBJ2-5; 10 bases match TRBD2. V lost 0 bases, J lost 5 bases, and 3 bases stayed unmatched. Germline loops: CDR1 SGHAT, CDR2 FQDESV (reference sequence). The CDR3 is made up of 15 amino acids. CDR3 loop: CASSLAETSGETQYF. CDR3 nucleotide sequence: TGTGCCAGCAGCTTAGCGGAGACTAGCGGGGAGACCCAGTACTTC.

CDR3 in amino acids: CASSIKGPGQGYGYTF. The CDR3 nucleotides read TGTGCCAGTAGTATAAAAGGCCCGGGACAGGGTTACGGCTACACCTTC. The genes are TRBV19 and TRBJ1-2; 9 bases match TRBD1. CDR3 length: 16 residues. CDR1 is LNHDA, CDR2 SQIVND, per germline (reference sequence). The V and J ends lost 2 bases and 8 bases, in that order; junction bases with no gene match: 12.

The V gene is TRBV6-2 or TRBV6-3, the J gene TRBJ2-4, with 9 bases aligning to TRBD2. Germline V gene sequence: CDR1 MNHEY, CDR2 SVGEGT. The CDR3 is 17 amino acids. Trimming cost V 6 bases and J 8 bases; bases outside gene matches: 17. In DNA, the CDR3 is TGTGCCAGCAGCCCTCCCGGGTGGCGGGGGGGCCTGGACATTCAGTACTTC. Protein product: CASSPPGWRGGLDIQYF.

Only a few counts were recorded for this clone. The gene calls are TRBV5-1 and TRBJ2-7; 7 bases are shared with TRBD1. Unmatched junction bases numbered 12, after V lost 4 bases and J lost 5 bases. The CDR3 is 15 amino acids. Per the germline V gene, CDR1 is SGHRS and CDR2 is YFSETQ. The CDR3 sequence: CASSPGQRRDDEQYF. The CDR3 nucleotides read TGCGCCAGCAGCCCGGGACAGCGTAGGGATGACGAGCAGTACTTC. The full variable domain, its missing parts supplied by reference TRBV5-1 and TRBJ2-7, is KAGVTQTPRYLIKTRGQQVTLSCSPISGHRSVSWYQQTPGQGLQFLFEYFSETQRNKGNFPGRFSGRQFSNSRSEMNVSTLELGDSALYLCASSPGQRRDDEQYFGPGTRLTVT.

The CDR3 is CASSSNQAPLHF. Written as DNA, the CDR3 is TGTGCCAGCAGCTCTAACCAGGCACCCCTCCACTTT. The chain recombines TRBV7-9 with TRBJ1-6; D is unresolved. Germline assignment: CDR1 SEHNR and CDR2 FQNEAQ (reference sequence). Trimming removed 4 bases from V and 11 bases from J, with 9 bases in between. This CDR3 comprises 12 residues.